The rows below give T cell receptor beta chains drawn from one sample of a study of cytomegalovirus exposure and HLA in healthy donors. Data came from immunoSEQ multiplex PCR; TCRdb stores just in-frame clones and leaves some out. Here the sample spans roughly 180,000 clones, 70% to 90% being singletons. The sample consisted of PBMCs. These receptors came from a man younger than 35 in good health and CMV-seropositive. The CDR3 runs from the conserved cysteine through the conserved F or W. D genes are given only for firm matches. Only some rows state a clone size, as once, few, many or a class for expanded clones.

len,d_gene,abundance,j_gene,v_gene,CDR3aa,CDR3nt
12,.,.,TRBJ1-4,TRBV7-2,CASSPDRVKLFF,TGTGCCAGCAGCCCAGACCGGGTAAAACTGTTTTTT
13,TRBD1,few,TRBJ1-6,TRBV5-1,CASSLTGASPLHF,TGCGCCAGCAGCTTGACAGGGGCTTCACCCCTCCACTTT
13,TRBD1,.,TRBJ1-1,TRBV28,CASSLSGGPEAFF,TGTGCCAGCAGTTTATCAGGGGGGCCTGAAGCTTTCTTT
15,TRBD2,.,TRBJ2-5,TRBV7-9,CASSLTGGNLGTQYF,TGTGCCAGCAGCTTAACGGGAGGTAACCTGGGGACCCAGTACTTC
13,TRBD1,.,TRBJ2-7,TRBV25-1,CASRGQVAYEQYF,TGTGCCAGCAGGGGACAGGTAGCCTACGAGCAGTACTTC
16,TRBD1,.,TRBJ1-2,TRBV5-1,CASSQDRTHARDGYTF,TGCGCCAGCAGCCAGGACAGGACCCACGCCCGGGATGGCTACACCTTC
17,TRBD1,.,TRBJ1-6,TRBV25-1,CASSESQGAGYNSPLHF,TGTGCCAGCAGTGAATCCCAGGGGGCCGGCTATAATTCACCCCTCCACTTT
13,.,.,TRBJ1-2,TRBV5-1,CASSLERTLGYTF,TGCGCCAGCAGCTTGGAACGGACACTTGGCTACACCTTC
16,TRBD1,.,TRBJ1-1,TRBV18,CASSPGTGERDTEAFF,TGTGCCAGCTCACCAGGGACAGGGGAAAGGGACACTGAAGCTTTCTTT
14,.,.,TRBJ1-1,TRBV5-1,CASSGGLRMMEAFF,TGCGCCAGCAGCGGAGGCCTCCGGATGATGGAAGCTTTCTTT
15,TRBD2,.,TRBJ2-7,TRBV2,CASSEFGGGTYEQYF,TGTGCCAGCAGTGAATTCGGCGGGGGTACCTACGAGCAGTACTTC
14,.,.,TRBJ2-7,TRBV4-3,CASSQEPRSYEQYF,TGCGCCAGCAGCCAAGAACCCAGGTCCTACGAGCAGTACTTC
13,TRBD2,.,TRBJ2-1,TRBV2,CASSVTAGGEQFF,TGTGCCAGCAGTGTGACAGCGGGGGGAGAGCAGTTCTTC
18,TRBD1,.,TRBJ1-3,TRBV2,CASSGWRTGMGPGNTIYF,TGTGCCAGCAGCGGTTGGAGGACAGGAATGGGGCCTGGAAACACCATATATTTT
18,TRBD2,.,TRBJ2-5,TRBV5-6,CASSLFRSSGGYQETQYF,TGTGCCAGCAGCTTATTCCGTTCAAGCGGGGGATACCAAGAGACCCAGTACTTC
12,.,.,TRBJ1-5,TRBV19,CASSIGNQPQHF,TGTGCCAGTAGTATCGGGAATCAGCCCCAGCATTTT
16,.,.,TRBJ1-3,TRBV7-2,CASSLLSPRNGNTIYF,TGTGCCAGCAGCTTATTATCCCCCAGGAACGGAAACACCATATATTTT
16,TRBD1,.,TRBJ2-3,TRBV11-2,CASSRSGGPPGDTQYF,TGTGCCAGCAGCCGCTCAGGGGGCCCCCCGGGAGATACGCAGTATTTT
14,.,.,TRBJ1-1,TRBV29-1,CSVENIGRNTEAFF,TGCAGCGTTGAAAATATAGGGAGGAACACTGAAGCTTTCTTT
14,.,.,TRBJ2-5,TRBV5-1,CASSGGRTKETQYF,TGCGCCAGCAGCGGGGGCAGGACAAAAGAGACCCAGTACTTC
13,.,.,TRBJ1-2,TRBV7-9,CASSLGYRGGYTF,TGTGCCAGCAGCTTAGGTTATCGGGGGGGCTACACCTTC
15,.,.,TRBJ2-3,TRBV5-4,CASSLNRQRADTQYF,TGTGCCAGCAGCTTAAACAGGCAGCGCGCAGATACGCAGTATTTT
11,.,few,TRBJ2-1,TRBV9,CASSVSNEQFF,TGTGCCAGCAGCGTATCGAATGAGCAGTTCTTC
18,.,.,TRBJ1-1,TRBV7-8,CASSSPTGIPLLNTEAFF,TGTGCCAGCAGCTCCCCAACAGGGATCCCACTTCTGAACACTGAAGCTTTCTTT
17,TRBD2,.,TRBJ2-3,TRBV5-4,CASSLKLAGGLTDTQYF,TGTGCCAGCAGCCTAAAGCTAGCGGGGGGACTCACAGATACGCAGTATTTT
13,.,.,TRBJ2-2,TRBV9,CASSVRGTGELFF,TGTGCCAGCAGTGTCCGGGGAACCGGGGAGCTGTTTTTT
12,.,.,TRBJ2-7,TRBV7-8,CASSRNSKEQYF,TGTGCCAGCAGCCGCAATAGTAAGGAGCAGTACTTC
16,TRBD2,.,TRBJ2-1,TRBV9,CASSVEGGGARDEQFF,TGTGCCAGCAGCGTAGAGGGCGGGGGGGCCAGAGATGAGCAGTTCTTC
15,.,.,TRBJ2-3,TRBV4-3,CASSQVRAVTDTQYF,TGCGCCAGCAGCCAAGTTCGAGCGGTCACAGATACGCAGTATTTT